This T cell receptor beta chain was retrieved from a study of blood T cells in healthy people across ages. Study findings and constraints: Calculation of diversity from one million T cells yielded estimates considered to be underestimates. More naive CD4+ cells and higher diversity were found in long-lived than in aged donors.

This clonotype was observed at least ten times. No antigen is known for it. This CDR3 contains 13 residues. CDR1 and CDR2 from the germline V gene are SQVTM and ANQGSEA. With 1 base removed from V and 5 bases from J, the gap between germline ends came to 11 bases. Total RNA amounts of at least 6 micrograms were extracted per sample. It was with a sample-barcoded 5' primer and a J-beta primer mix that a second PCR of roughly 6 to 12 cycles was run. TCRdb reanalysed the 5' RACE reads using MiXCR and keeps one entry per CDR3 protein. This table has roughly 640,000 distinct CDR3 sequences, roughly 31% appearing once.

The clonotype comes from a woman at least 80 years old in good health. Sequencing input: blood. The V gene is TRBV29-1, the J gene TRBJ2-5, with D perhaps TRBD2 (5 bases). The DNA for the CDR3 is TGCAGCGTTGAAGGCGCTAGCTTGGAGACCCAGTACTTC. Its translation: CSVEGASLETQYF.